A single sample gave rise to the 6 T cell receptor beta chains below, sequenced in a study of graft-versus-host responses after intestinal transplantation. TCRdb's table, derived via immunoSEQ multiplex PCR, lists solely in-frame clones and lacks some. Of about 50,000 clones detected, around 84% appear once; the ten largest clones hold less than 0.5%. No antigen has been assigned to these receptors. Sequencing was performed on unstimulated CD4+ T cells sorted from spleen or lymph node cells, taken before transplant. Every receptor here comes from a human donor who was the organ donor for an intestinal transplant.

This sequence joins TRBV19 and TRBJ2-3, with 9 nucleotides matching TRBD2. Per germline, CDR1 LNHDA and CDR2 SQIVND (reference sequence). V dropped 8 bases and J dropped 2; count of bases not matched to a gene: 5. The length of the CDR3 is 14 residues. CDR3 nucleotides: TGTGCCAGTCGTCTAGCGGGGTCCACAGATACGCAGTATTTT. Translating gives CASRLAGSTDTQYF.

A single count supports this clone. The V and J genes are TRBV7-2 and TRBJ1-2; 7 bases map to TRBD1. The V gene end was trimmed by 5 bases and the J gene end by 8 bases; junction bases not matched to a gene: 8. CDR3 length: 13 residues. Per germline, CDR1 SGHTA and CDR2 FQGNSA. The CDR3 coding sequence is TGTGCCAGCAGCGCTTCAGGGGGAGAAGGCTACACCTTC. Translation gives CASSASGGEGYTF.

The J gene is TRBJ2-5, the V gene TRBV14; D call uncertain. Between the trimmed V and J ends, which lost 4 bases and 4 bases, there was a span of 1 base. Germline V gene data show CDR1 as SGHDN and CDR2 as FVKESK. The CDR3 covers 10 residues. CDR3 region: CASSRETQYF. CDR3 nucleotide sequence: TGTGCCAGCAGCCGAGAGACCCAGTACTTC. Looking up the rest from reference TRBV14 and TRBJ2-5 gives the full variable domain: EAGVTQFPSHSVIEKGQTVTLRCDPISGHDNLYWYRRVMGKEIKFLLHFVKESKQDESGMPNNRFLAERTGGTYSTLKVQPAELEDSGVYFCASSRETQYFGPGTRLLVL.

The V and J genes are TRBV18 and TRBJ2-1; 8 positions agree with TRBD1. The CDR3 covers 15 residues. With V trimmed by 3 bases and J by 9 bases, 10 bases remained unmatched. Germline loops: CDR1 KGHSH, CDR2 LQKENI. This CDR3 reads CASSPPQGVGGEQFF. Here the CDR3 DNA reads TGTGCCAGCTCACCTCCACAGGGGGTAGGGGGTGAGCAGTTCTTC. The variable domain in full, completed from reference TRBV18 and TRBJ2-1, reads NAGVMQNPRHLVRRRGQEARLRCSPMKGHSHVYWYRQLPEEGLKFMVYLQKENIIDESGMPKERFSAEFPKEGPSILRIQQVVRGDSAAYFCASSPPQGVGGEQFFGPGTRLTVL.

The J gene is TRBJ2-7, the V gene TRBV5-6; D is ambiguous. Germline lookup yields CDR1 SGHDT and CDR2 YYEEEE. V dropped 4 bases and J dropped 7 bases, with 12 bases sitting between them. This CDR3 is built from 12 residues. CDR3 sequence reads: CASSHTPLEQYF. The CDR3 DNA follows: TGTGCCAGCAGCCACACGCCCCTGGAGCAGTACTTC.

The chain links TRBV19 to TRBJ2-7; 9 bases align to TRBD2. V shed 5 bases, J shed 6 bases, and the junction held 2 bases outside the gene matches. The germline CDR1 and CDR2 sequences are LNHDA and SQIVND (reference sequence). The CDR3 sequence is 12 residues long. The CDR3 spells CASSGTSSEQYF. Written as DNA, the CDR3 is TGTGCCAGTAGTGGGACTAGCTCCGAGCAGTACTTC.